Following are 20 T cell receptor beta chains from one sample sequenced in a study of OX40 agonist ivuxolimab in advanced cancers. The table came from immunoSEQ multiplex PCR; TCRdb's copy has only in-frame clones and leaves some out. The sample has around 48,000 clones, approximately 84% seen once; the top ten hold about 1.1%. The sequencing used CD4+ or CD8+ T cells sorted from blood, collected in a trial of the OX40 agonist ivuxolimab. These receptors all come from an adult with an advanced solid tumor such as melanoma, head and neck, liver or kidney cancer.

The rearrangement links TRBV2 to TRBJ1-6, with 8 positions matching TRBD1. The junction had 8 bases not matched to a gene; V was cut back by 0 bases and J by 7 bases. Germline V lookup: CDR1 SNHLY, CDR2 FYNNEI. The CDR3 spans 17 residues. The CDR3 loop reads CASSEALQGAKNSPLHF. The CDR3 region has the DNA TGTGCCAGCAGTGAAGCGCTTCAGGGGGCTAAGAATTCACCCCTCCACTTT.

The V gene is TRBV19, the J gene TRBJ1-4; TRBD1 matches at 7 bases. Germline lookup yields CDR1 LNHDA and CDR2 SQIVND (reference sequence). The CDR3 contains 15 residues. The V segment lost 3 bases and the J segment 7 bases; nucleotides outside the gene matches: 8. The CDR3 DNA sequence: TGTGCCAGTAGTATGGCCAGGGGGAAGGGTGAAAAACTGTTTTTT. Translation gives CASSMARGKGEKLFF. The whole variable domain, remainder taken from reference TRBV19 and TRBJ1-4, is DGGITQSPKYLFRKEGQNVTLSCEQNLNHDAMYWYRQDPGQGLRLIYYSQIVNDFQKGDIAEGYSVSREKKESFPLTVTSAQKNPTAFYLCASSMARGKGEKLFFGSGTQLSVL.

This sequence joins TRBV6-1 and TRBJ2-7; weak D call: TRBD1 (6 bases). The V gene lost 7 bases and the J gene lost 7 bases, with 17 bases spanning the gap. Germline V CDR1 and CDR2: MNHNS, SASEGT. This CDR3 has 13 amino acids. CDR3 amino acids: CASTRGGPGEQYF. In DNA, the CDR3 is TGTGCCAGCACCCGAGGGGGTCCGGGAGAGCAGTACTTC.

The V call is TRBV6-6, the J call TRBJ2-1; D is possibly TRBD2 (6 bases). Trimming removed 5 bases at V and 5 bases at J, with 16 bases between. The length of the CDR3 is 15 residues. Germline CDR1 is MNHNY and CDR2 is SVGAGI (reference sequence). CDR3 residues: CASSQRALDNNEQFF. The CDR3 DNA reads as TGTGCCAGCAGTCAGCGGGCCTTGGACAACAATGAGCAGTTCTTC.

The rearrangement uses TRBV7-3 and TRBJ1-1; D unresolved. Germline CDR1 SGHTA, CDR2 FQGTGA. V was shortened by 2 bases and J by 0 bases, with 7 bases between the two germline ends. The CDR3 is 14 amino acids. The DNA for the CDR3 is TGTGCCAGCAGCTTATCAGCCATGAACACTGAAGCTTTCTTT. Encoded protein: CASSLSAMNTEAFF.

The chain is built from TRBV5-1 and TRBJ2-1; TRBD1 agrees at 7 bases. The CDR3 runs to 15 residues. V lost 3 bases and J lost 6; bases outside the gene matches: 9. Germline loops: CDR1 SGHRS, CDR2 YFSETQ. CDR3 loop: CASSSRQGVGNEQFF. The CDR3 DNA follows: TGCGCCAGCAGCTCAAGACAGGGAGTCGGCAATGAGCAGTTCTTC.

The chain employs TRBV29-1 and TRBJ2-3; TRBD2 matches 8 bases. Germline V lookup: CDR1 SQVTM, CDR2 ANQGSEA. The junction had 7 bases not matched to a gene; V was cut back by 0 bases and J by 2 bases. This CDR3 contains 16 residues. The CDR3 DNA reads TGCAGCGTTGAAGATCTTGGTAGCGGGATCACAGATACGCAGTATTTT. Translation gives CSVEDLGSGITDTQYF.

The chain is built from TRBV5-1 and TRBJ2-2; TRBD2 matches 9 bases. There are 16 residues in the CDR3. The junction had 12 bases not matched to a gene; V was cut back by 3 bases and J by 9 bases. Per germline, CDR1 SGHRS and CDR2 YFSETQ. In DNA, the CDR3 is TGCGCCAGCAGCTGGTGGCTGGCGGGGGGGCCCAGGGAGCTGTTTTTT. Residues: CASSWWLAGGPRELFF.

V and J are TRBV21-1 and TRBJ2-7; the D call of TRBD1 is as the table states it, not checked on the DNA. TRBV21-1 is described as a pseudogene. The length of the CDR3 is 16 residues. CDR3 DNA: TGTGCCAGCAGCAAAGGGGTACAGGGGTTACTACGCGAGCAGTACTTC. Its translation: CASSKGVQGLLREQYF.

This sequence joins TRBV27 and TRBJ2-3; TRBD2 matches 9 bases. J was trimmed by 6 bases and V by 6 bases; bases with no gene match: 16. Germline values: CDR1 MNHEY, CDR2 SMNVEV (reference sequence). The CDR3 contains 17 residues. CDR3 coding DNA: TGTGCCAGCAGACCCACACGGGGCGGGGGGGCAAGGGATACGCAGTATTTT. This codes for CASRPTRGGGARDTQYF.

The chain combines TRBV19 with TRBJ2-5; the match to TRBD2 covers 12 bases. Trimming took 4 bases from V and 5 from J; bases not matched to a gene: 14. Germline CDR1 and CDR2: LNHDA and SQIVND (reference sequence). The length of the CDR3 is 18 residues. The CDR3, as DNA: TGTGCCAGTAGTAGGACTAGCGGGAATAATCCCCTAGGGGAGACCCAGTACTTC. This translates into CASSRTSGNNPLGETQYF.

The chain uses TRBV7-2 and TRBJ1-3; D might be TRBD1 (6 bases). Trimming removed 6 bases from V and 1 base from J, with 19 bases in between. CDR1 is SGHTA, CDR2 FQGNSA, per germline. The CDR3 contains 17 residues. CDR3 residues: CASRLGPTGSSGNTIYF. CDR3 DNA: TGTGCCAGCAGACTAGGGCCCACAGGGTCTTCTGGAAACACCATATATTTT.

This rearrangement joins TRBV5-6 to TRBJ1-1; D not certain. Germline assignment: CDR1 SGHDT and CDR2 YYEEEE. V dropped 0 bases and J dropped 1 base, with 4 bases sitting between them. This CDR3 comprises 13 residues. CDR3 loop: CASSLEWNTEAFF. The CDR3 nucleotides are TGTGCCAGCAGCTTGGAGTGGAACACTGAAGCTTTCTTT.

The chain carries TRBV7-2 and TRBJ2-5, with TRBD2 identical over 7 bases. This CDR3 has 15 amino acids. The germline V gene encodes CDR1 SGHTA and CDR2 FQGNSA. V shed 1 base and J 1 base; nucleotides not matched to a gene: 3. The CDR3 sequence is CASSLGGGSQETQYF. CDR3 in DNA: TGTGCCAGCAGCTTAGGGGGGGGGAGCCAAGAGACCCAGTACTTC.

A remark on this clone: The same CDR3 can be traced to other DNA sequences in this sample. The rearrangement links TRBV7-2 to TRBJ2-7, with 14 bases lining up with TRBD2. The CDR3 is 17 amino acids. V was clipped by 2 bases and J by 5 bases; unmatched bases: 8. The germline CDR1 and CDR2 sequences are SGHTA and FQGNSA. CDR3 DNA: TGTGCCAGCAGCTTAAGCGGACTAGCGGGAGGCAAGAACGAGCAGTACTTC. Translating gives CASSLSGLAGGKNEQYF. Full variable domain (remainder filled in from reference TRBV7-2 and TRBJ2-7): GAGVSQSPSNKVTEKGKDVELRCDPISGHTALYWYRQSLGQGLEFLIYFQGNSAPDKSGLPSDRFSAERTGGSVSTLTIQRTQQEDSAVYLCASSLSGLAGGKNEQYFGPGTRLTVT.

This rearrangement joins TRBV6-5 to TRBJ2-2; D might be TRBD2 (6 bases). Germline CDR1 MNHEY, CDR2 SVGAGI. Trimming took 8 bases from V and 5 from J, leaving 9 bases between them. The CDR3 is 12 amino acids. DNA for the CDR3: TGTGCCAGCGGCCGGGGGACCGGGGAGCTGTTTTTT. Translating gives CASGRGTGELFF.

The J gene is TRBJ1-2, the V gene TRBV7-9; 9 nucleotides agree with TRBD1. Unmatched junction bases numbered 10, after V lost 4 bases and J lost 4 bases. Germline V gene data show CDR1 as SEHNR and CDR2 as FQNEAQ (reference sequence). CDR3 length: 16 residues. The chain's CDR3 is CASSSDRGIGSYGYTF. The CDR3 DNA follows: TGTGCCAGCAGCTCAGACAGGGGGATCGGGTCCTATGGCTACACCTTC.

DNA of the CDR3: TGTGCCAGCAGCTTGGATACAGGGAACGGAAACACCATATATTTT. This codes for CASSLDTGNGNTIYF. The V and J genes are TRBV5-8 and TRBJ1-3, with a weak D call TRBD1 (6 bases). The CDR3 is made up of 15 amino acids. CDR1 SGHTS and CDR2 YDEGEE come from the germline V gene. Trimming removed 0 bases from V and 4 bases from J, with 11 bases in between.

The CDR3, as DNA: TGCGCCAGCAGCCCGGGACAGGGTGGGCGATACGAGCAGTACTTC. Its protein product is CASSPGQGGRYEQYF. The chain links TRBV4-1 to TRBJ2-7; the match to TRBD1 covers 9 bases. CDR3 length: 15 residues. Looked up from germline, CDR1 is MGHRA and CDR2 is YSYEKL. V gave up 4 bases and J gave up 4 bases; unmatched junction bases: 8.

The CDR3 coding sequence is TGTGCCAGCAGCTTATCGGCAGGGTCGTACACCGGGGAGCTGTTTTTT. Translating it yields CASSLSAGSYTGELFF. The chain is built from TRBV11-3 and TRBJ2-2; D perhaps matches TRBD1 (5 bases). This CDR3 spans 16 amino acids. Trimming stripped 2 bases from V and 3 bases from J, with 13 bases between. The germline gives CDR1 SGHNT, CDR2 YENEEA.